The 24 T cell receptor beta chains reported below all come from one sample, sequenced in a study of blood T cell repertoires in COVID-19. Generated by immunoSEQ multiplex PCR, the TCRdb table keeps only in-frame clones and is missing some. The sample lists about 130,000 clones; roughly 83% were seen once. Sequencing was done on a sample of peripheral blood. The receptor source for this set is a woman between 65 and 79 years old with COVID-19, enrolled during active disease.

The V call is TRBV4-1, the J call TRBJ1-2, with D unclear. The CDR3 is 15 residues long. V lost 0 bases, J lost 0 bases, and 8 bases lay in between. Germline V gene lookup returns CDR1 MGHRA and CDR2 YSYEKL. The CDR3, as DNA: TGCGCCAGCAGCCAAGAAAGTACAACTAACTATGGCTACACCTTC. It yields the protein CASSQESTTNYGYTF.

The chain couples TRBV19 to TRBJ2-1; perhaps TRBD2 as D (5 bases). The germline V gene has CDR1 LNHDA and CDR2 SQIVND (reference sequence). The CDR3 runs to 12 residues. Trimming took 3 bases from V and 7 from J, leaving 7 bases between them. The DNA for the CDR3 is TGTGCCAGTAGTATTGGAGGAAATGAGCAGTTCTTC. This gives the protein CASSIGGNEQFF.

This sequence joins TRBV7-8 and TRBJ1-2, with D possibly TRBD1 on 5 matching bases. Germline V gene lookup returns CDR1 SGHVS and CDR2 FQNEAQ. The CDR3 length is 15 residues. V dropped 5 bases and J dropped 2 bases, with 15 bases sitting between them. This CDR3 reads CASSRTGIGNYGYTF. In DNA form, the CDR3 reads TGTGCCAGCAGCCGTACAGGTATCGGGAACTATGGCTACACCTTC.

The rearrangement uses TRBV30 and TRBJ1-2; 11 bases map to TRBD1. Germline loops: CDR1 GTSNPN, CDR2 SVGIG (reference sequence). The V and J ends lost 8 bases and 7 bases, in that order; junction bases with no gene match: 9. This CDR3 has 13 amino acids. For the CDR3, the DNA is TGTGCCGGTCCCGGGACAGGGGGAGGTGGCTACACCTTC. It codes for CAGPGTGGGGYTF.

CDR3 residues: CASSSTGPGNTEAFF. CDR3 in DNA: TGTGCCAGCAGTTCGACAGGGCCGGGGAACACTGAAGCTTTCTTT. This chain links TRBV7-3 with TRBJ1-1; TRBD1 matches 7 bases. V dropped 6 bases and J dropped 1; count of bases not matched to a gene: 8. Germline-derived CDR1 and CDR2 are SGHTA and FQGTGA. The CDR3 is made up of 15 amino acids. The full variable domain, with the rest looked up from reference TRBV7-3 and TRBJ1-1, is GAGVSQTPSNKVTEKGKYVELRCDPISGHTALYWYRQSLGQGPEFLIYFQGTGAADDSGLPNDRFFAVRPEGSVSTLKIQRTERGDSAVYLCASSSTGPGNTEAFFGQGTRLTVV.

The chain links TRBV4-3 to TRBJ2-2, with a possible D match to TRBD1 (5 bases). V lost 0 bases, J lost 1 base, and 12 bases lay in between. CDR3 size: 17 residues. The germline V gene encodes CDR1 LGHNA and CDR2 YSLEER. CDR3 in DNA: TGCGCCAGCAGCCAAGATAGTAGGGGTTGGAACACCGGGGAGCTGTTTTTT. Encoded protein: CASSQDSRGWNTGELFF.

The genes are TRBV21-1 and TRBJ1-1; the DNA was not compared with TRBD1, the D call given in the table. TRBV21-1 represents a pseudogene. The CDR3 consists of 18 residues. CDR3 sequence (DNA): TGTGCCAGCAGTACAGGGCCTTGCCCGGCGGACATGAACACTGAAGCTTTCTTT. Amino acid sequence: CASSTGPCPADMNTEAFF.

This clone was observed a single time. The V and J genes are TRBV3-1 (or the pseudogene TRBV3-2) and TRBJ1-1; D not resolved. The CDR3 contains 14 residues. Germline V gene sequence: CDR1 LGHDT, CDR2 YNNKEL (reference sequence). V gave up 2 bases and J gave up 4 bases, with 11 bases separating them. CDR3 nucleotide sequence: TGTGCCAGCAGCCAAACGGAGGCGCGCACTGAAGCTTTCTTT. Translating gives CASSQTEARTEAFF.

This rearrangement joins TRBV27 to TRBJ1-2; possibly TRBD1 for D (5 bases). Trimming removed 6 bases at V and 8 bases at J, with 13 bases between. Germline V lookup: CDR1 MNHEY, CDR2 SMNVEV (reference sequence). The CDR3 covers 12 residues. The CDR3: CASRRGSGGYTF. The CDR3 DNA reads TGTGCCAGCAGGCGGGGTTCAGGGGGCTACACCTTC.

CDR3 DNA: TGCGCCAGCAGGGGAGGTCACTCTGGAAACACCATATATTTT. Translated, it gives CASRGGHSGNTIYF. The chain joins TRBV5-1 to TRBJ1-3; D is undetermined. The CDR3 is 14 amino acids. Germline CDR1 reads SGHRS; CDR2 reads YFSETQ. Trimming took 5 bases from V and 0 from J, leaving 9 bases between them.

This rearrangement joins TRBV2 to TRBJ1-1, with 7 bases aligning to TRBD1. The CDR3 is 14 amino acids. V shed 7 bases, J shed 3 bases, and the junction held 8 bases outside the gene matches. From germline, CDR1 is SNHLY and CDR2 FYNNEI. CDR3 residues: CASILPGQYTEAFF. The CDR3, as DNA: TGTGCCAGCATCCTCCCGGGACAGTACACTGAAGCTTTCTTT.

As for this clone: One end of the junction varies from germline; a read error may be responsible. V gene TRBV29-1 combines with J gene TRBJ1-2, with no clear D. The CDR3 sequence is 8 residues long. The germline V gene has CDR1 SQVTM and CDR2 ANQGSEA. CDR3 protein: CSVLGVSF. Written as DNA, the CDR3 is TGCAGCGTTCTAGGTGTCTCCTTC.

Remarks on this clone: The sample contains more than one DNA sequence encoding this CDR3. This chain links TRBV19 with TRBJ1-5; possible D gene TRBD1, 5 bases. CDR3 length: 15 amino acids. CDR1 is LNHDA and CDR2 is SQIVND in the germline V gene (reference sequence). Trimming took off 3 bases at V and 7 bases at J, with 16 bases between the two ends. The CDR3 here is CASSIRAQGIQPQHF. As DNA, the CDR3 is TGTGCCAGTAGTATCAGAGCGCAGGGCATACAGCCCCAGCATTTT.

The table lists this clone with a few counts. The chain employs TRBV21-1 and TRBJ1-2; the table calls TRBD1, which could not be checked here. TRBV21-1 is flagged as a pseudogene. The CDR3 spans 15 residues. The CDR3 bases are TGTGCCAGCAGCACTATACAGGGTTGGGGAGATGGCTACACCTTC. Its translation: CASSTIQGWGDGYTF.

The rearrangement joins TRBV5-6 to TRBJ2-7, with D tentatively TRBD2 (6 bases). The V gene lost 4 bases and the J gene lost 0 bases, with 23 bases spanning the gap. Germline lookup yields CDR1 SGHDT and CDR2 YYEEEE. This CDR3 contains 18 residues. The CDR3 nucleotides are TGTGCCAGCAGCCCCCGTATGCGGGGCAGGGCCCTCTCCTACGAGCAGTACTTC. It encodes CASSPRMRGRALSYEQYF.

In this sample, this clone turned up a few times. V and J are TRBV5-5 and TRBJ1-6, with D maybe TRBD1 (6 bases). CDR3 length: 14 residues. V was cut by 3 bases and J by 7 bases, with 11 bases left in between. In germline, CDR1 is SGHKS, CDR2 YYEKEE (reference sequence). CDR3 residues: CASSWGGPNSPLHF. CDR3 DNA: TGTGCCAGCAGCTGGGGGGGCCCAAATTCACCCCTCCACTTT.

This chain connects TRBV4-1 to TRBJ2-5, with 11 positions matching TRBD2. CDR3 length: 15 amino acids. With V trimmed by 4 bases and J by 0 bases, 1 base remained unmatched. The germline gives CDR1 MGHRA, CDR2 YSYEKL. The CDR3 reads CASSLAGGNQETQYF. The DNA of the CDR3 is TGCGCCAGCAGCCTAGCGGGGGGGAACCAAGAGACCCAGTACTTC.

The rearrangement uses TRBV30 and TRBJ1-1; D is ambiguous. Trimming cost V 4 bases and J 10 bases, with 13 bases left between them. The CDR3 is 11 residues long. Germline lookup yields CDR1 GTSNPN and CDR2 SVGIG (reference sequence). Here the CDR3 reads CAWIGRTAAFF. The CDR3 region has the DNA TGTGCCTGGATAGGGAGGACGGCAGCTTTCTTT.

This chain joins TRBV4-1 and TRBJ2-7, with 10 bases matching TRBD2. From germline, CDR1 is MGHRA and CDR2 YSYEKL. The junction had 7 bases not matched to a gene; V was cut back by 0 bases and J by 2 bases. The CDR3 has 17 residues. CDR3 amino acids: CASSQELAGGQTYEQYF. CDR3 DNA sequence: TGCGCCAGCAGCCAAGAGTTAGCGGGGGGCCAGACCTACGAGCAGTACTTC.

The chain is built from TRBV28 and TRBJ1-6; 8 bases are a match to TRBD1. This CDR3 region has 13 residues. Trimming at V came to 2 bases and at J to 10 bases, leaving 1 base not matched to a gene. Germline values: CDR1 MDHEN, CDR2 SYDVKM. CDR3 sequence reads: CASSLGDRSPLHF. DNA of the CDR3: TGTGCCAGCAGTTTAGGGGACAGGTCACCCCTCCACTTT.

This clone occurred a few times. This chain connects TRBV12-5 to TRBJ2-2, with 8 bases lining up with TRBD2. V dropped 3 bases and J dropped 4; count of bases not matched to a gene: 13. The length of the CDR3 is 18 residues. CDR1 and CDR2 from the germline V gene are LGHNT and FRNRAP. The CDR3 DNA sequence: TGTGCTAGTGGTTTTTATCGGGGGGGCGATATTGTCACCGGGGAGCTGTTTTTT. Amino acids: CASGFYRGGDIVTGELFF.

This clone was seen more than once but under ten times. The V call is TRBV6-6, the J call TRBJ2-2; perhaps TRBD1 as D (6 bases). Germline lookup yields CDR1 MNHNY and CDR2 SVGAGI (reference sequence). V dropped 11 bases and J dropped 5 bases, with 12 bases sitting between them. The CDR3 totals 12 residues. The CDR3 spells CAGYRETGELFF. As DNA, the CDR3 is TGTGCCGGTTACAGGGAAACCGGGGAGCTGTTTTTT.

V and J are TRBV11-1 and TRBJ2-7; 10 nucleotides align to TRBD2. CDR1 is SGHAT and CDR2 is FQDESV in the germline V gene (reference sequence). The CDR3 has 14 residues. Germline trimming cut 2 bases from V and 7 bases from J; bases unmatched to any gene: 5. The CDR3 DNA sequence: TGTGCCAGCAGCTTACATACTAGCGGGGCTGAGCAGTACTTC. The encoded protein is CASSLHTSGAEQYF.

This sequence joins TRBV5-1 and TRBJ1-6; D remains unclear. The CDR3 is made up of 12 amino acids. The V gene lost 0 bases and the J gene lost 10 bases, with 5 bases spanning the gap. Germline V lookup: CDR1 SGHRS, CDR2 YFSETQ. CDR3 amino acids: CASSLELSPLHF. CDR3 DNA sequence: TGCGCCAGCAGCTTGGAACTATCACCCCTCCACTTT.